Following are 26 T cell receptor beta chains from one sample sequenced in a study of blood T cell repertoires in COVID-19. TCRdb keeps only in-frame clones here, not all; method: immunoSEQ multiplex PCR. The sample carries 15,000 to 20,000 clones, approximately 84% recorded once. Material: peripheral blood. The source of these receptors is a human donor with active COVID-19. The donor label of this sample is uncertain.

The gene calls are TRBV19 and TRBJ2-7; weak D call: TRBD1 (7 bases). Trimming cost V 3 bases and J 2 bases, with 14 bases left between them. Germline CDR1 reads LNHDA; CDR2 reads SQIVND (reference sequence). This CDR3 contains 15 residues. The DNA for the CDR3 is TGTGCCAGTAGTATTGGGGCAGGGGGGCCCTACGAGCAGTACTTC. This codes for CASSIGAGGPYEQYF.

The V and J genes are TRBV19 and TRBJ2-7, with TRBD2 as a possible D gene (5 bases). V was shortened by 1 base and J by 0 bases, with 7 bases between the two germline ends. Looked up from germline, CDR1 is LNHDA and CDR2 is SQIVND (reference sequence). The CDR3 totals 14 residues. CDR3 nucleotide sequence: TGTGCCAGTAGTATAGGAGGGAGCTCCTACGAGCAGTACTTC. Amino acid sequence: CASSIGGSSYEQYF.

V is TRBV7-8 and J is TRBJ2-7; 12 bases fit TRBD1. The CDR3 is 15 amino acids. Germline V gene data show CDR1 as SGHVS and CDR2 as FQNEAQ. V trimming: 2 bases; J trimming: 6 bases; junction bases outside the gene matches: 5. The CDR3 DNA reads as TGTGCCAGCAGCTTACTCGGGACAGGGGGCGGCGAGCAGTACTTC. Amino acid sequence: CASSLLGTGGGEQYF.

This clone was picked up one time. The rearrangement joins TRBV19 to TRBJ1-2; TRBD1 matches 10 bases. CDR1 and CDR2 from the germline V gene are LNHDA and SQIVND (reference sequence). The CDR3 spans 13 residues. Trimming took 6 bases from V and 8 from J; bases not matched to a gene: 6. CDR3 protein: CASRRQGAEGYTF. In DNA form, the CDR3 reads TGTGCCAGTAGGCGACAGGGGGCGGAAGGCTACACCTTC.

V usage is TRBV19 and J usage is TRBJ1-2; D might be TRBD1 (6 bases). The CDR3 has 14 amino acids. The V gene's germline CDR1 is LNHDA and CDR2 SQIVND (reference sequence). V gave up 5 bases and J gave up 4 bases, with 14 bases separating them. CDR3 loop: CASSGGSSFYGYTF. CDR3 DNA: TGTGCCAGTAGTGGGGGCAGCAGCTTCTATGGCTACACCTTC.

The chain combines TRBV19 with TRBJ2-2; perhaps TRBD2 as D (5 bases). CDR3 length: 14 amino acids. V lost 5 bases to trimming and J lost 0 bases, with 7 bases between them. Germline CDR1 LNHDA, CDR2 SQIVND (reference sequence). This CDR3 reads CASSGLANTGELFF. In nucleotides, the CDR3 is TGTGCCAGTAGTGGACTCGCGAACACCGGGGAGCTGTTTTTT.

The chain couples TRBV4-1 to TRBJ1-6; 9 bases line up with TRBD1. From germline, CDR1 is MGHRA and CDR2 YSYEKL. The CDR3 length is 15 residues. V trimming: 5 bases; J trimming: 6 bases; junction bases outside the gene matches: 5. Written as DNA, the CDR3 is TGCGCCAGCAGCTTTACAGGGGGCCTTAATTCACCCCTCCACTTT. Translating it yields CASSFTGGLNSPLHF.

This clone was observed once. The V call is TRBV19, the J call TRBJ2-3, with 7 nucleotides matching TRBD1. Germline V gene sequence: CDR1 LNHDA, CDR2 SQIVND (reference sequence). Germline trimming cut 6 bases from V and 4 bases from J; bases unmatched to any gene: 10. The CDR3 runs to 15 residues. In DNA, the CDR3 is TGTGCCAGTAGGGACACACCGAGGGGGCCAGATACGCAGTATTTT. This sequence encodes CASRDTPRGPDTQYF.

As DNA, the CDR3 is TGTGCCAGCCTCGGACAGGGCGTGGGGACCCAGTACTTC. It codes for CASLGQGVGTQYF. The V gene is TRBV2, the J gene TRBJ2-5; 8 bases agree with TRBD1. Germline loops: CDR1 SNHLY, CDR2 FYNNEI. This CDR3 comprises 13 residues. J gave up 7 bases and V 8 bases, and 9 bases lay outside the gene matches.

The chain recombines TRBV9 with TRBJ2-1; 10 nucleotides agree with TRBD2. CDR1 and CDR2 (germline): SGDLS, YYNGEE. V dropped 3 bases and J dropped 3; count of bases not matched to a gene: 3. The CDR3 totals 15 residues. The CDR3 DNA follows: TGTGCCAGCAGCGCGGGACTAGCGCTCTACAATGAGCAGTTCTTC. Its protein is CASSAGLALYNEQFF.

The rearrangement uses TRBV12-5 and TRBJ1-1; maybe TRBD1 (6 bases). V was trimmed by 6 bases and J by 4 bases, leaving 12 bases between them. The CDR3 has 13 residues. Germline values: CDR1 LGHNT, CDR2 FRNRAP. CDR3 region: CASGTGVFTEAFF. DNA for the CDR3: TGTGCTAGTGGGACAGGAGTCTTCACTGAAGCTTTCTTT.

This clone was seen a single time. The rearrangement joins TRBV6-5 to TRBJ1-1, with 8 bases identical to TRBD1. This CDR3 has 16 amino acids. CDR1 is MNHEY, CDR2 SVGAGI, per germline. Germline trimming cut 0 bases from V and 4 bases from J; bases unmatched to any gene: 7. The CDR3 region is CASSYSYRQGLTEAFF. CDR3 DNA: TGTGCCAGCAGTTACTCGTACCGACAGGGGCTCACTGAAGCTTTCTTT.

The chain uses TRBV5-5 and TRBJ1-1; D might be TRBD1 (5 bases). Germline V gene sequence: CDR1 SGHKS, CDR2 YYEKEE (reference sequence). The CDR3 has 15 amino acids. The V and J ends lost 3 bases and 1 base respectively, with 13 bases between them. CDR3 in amino acids: CASSWAGGGNTEAFF. CDR3 nucleotides: TGTGCCAGCAGCTGGGCGGGCGGGGGGAACACTGAAGCTTTCTTT. The full variable domain, its missing parts supplied by reference TRBV5-5 and TRBJ1-1, is DAGVTQSPTHLIKTRGQQVTLRCSPISGHKSVSWYQQVLGQGPQFIFQYYEKEERGRGNFPDRFSARQFPNYSSELNVNALLLGDSALYLCASSWAGGGNTEAFFGQGTRLTVV.

The chain has TRBV2 and TRBJ1-5, with D maybe TRBD1 (5 bases). The V and J ends lost 6 bases and 0 bases respectively, with 12 bases between them. Germline loops: CDR1 SNHLY, CDR2 FYNNEI. The CDR3 consists of 15 residues. DNA for the CDR3: TGTGCCAGCAGACCACAGGAGCATAGCAATCAGCCCCAGCATTTT. Amino acid sequence: CASRPQEHSNQPQHF.

This clone occurred a few times. The V call is TRBV12-3 or TRBV12-4, the J call TRBJ1-3, with D perhaps TRBD1 (5 bases). The CDR3 extends over 13 amino acids. V lost 3 bases, J lost 13 bases, and 16 bases lay in between. This CDR3 is CASSFKRGASIYF. The CDR3 DNA follows: TGTGCCAGCAGTTTCAAAAGGGGCGCATCAATATATTTT.

V is TRBV6-5 and J is TRBJ1-2; maybe TRBD1 (5 bases). This CDR3 is built from 12 residues. CDR1 is MNHEY, CDR2 SVGAGI, per germline. V was pared by 6 bases and J by 5 bases, with 10 bases between. CDR3 DNA: TGTGCCAGCAGGTCGACAGCGTATGGCTACACCTTC. It is translated as CASRSTAYGYTF.

This chain uses TRBV7-9 with TRBJ1-4; D ambiguous. Germline V gives CDR1 SEHNR, CDR2 FQNEAQ (reference sequence). The CDR3 length is 14 residues. Trimming took 3 bases from V and 6 from J, leaving 11 bases between them. CDR3 amino acids: CASSLRREDEKLFF. The CDR3, as DNA: TGTGCCAGCAGCTTGAGGCGCGAGGATGAAAAACTGTTTTTT.

The chain has TRBV3-1 (or the pseudogene TRBV3-2) and TRBJ1-1; D possibly corresponds to TRBD1 (5 bases). The CDR3 length is 14 residues. In germline, CDR1 is LGHDT, CDR2 YNNKEL (reference sequence). With 7 bases removed from V and 2 bases from J, the gap between germline ends came to 14 bases. The CDR3 DNA reads as TGTGCCAGCACCCGGACAAACCTAAACACTGAAGCTTTCTTT. This codes for CASTRTNLNTEAFF.

The rearrangement links TRBV6-1 to TRBJ1-4, with D uncertain. CDR3 length: 15 residues. The germline gives CDR1 MNHNS, CDR2 SASEGT. Trimming took off 1 base at V and 0 bases at J, with 6 bases between the two ends. Here the CDR3 DNA reads TGTGCCAGCAGTGAAGTAACTCCAACTAATGAAAAACTGTTTTTT. As protein: CASSEVTPTNEKLFF.

V gene TRBV5-4 combines with J gene TRBJ2-5; D gene uncertain. Germline CDR1 and CDR2: SGHNT and YYREEE (reference sequence). The CDR3 is 11 amino acids. The V end lost 4 bases, the J end lost 2 bases, and 3 bases lay between the germline ends. CDR3 nucleotide sequence: TGTGCCAGCAGCCATCAAGAGACCCAGTACTTC. Its translation: CASSHQETQYF.

This chain uses TRBV19 with TRBJ2-7; 12 nucleotides align to TRBD2. J gave up 3 bases and V 5 bases, and 5 bases lay outside the gene matches. The CDR3 sequence is 15 residues long. Per germline, CDR1 LNHDA and CDR2 SQIVND (reference sequence). CDR3 sequence: CASSARLAGDYEQYF. For the CDR3, the DNA is TGTGCCAGTAGTGCGCGACTAGCGGGGGACTACGAGCAGTACTTC.

The chain couples TRBV5-1 to TRBJ1-5; 8 bases agree with TRBD1. Germline CDR1 is SGHRS and CDR2 is YFSETQ. The CDR3 spans 15 residues. Germline trimming cut 4 bases from V and 3 bases from J; bases unmatched to any gene: 6. The CDR3 DNA reads TGCGCCAGCAGCACAGGACAGGGATCCAATCAGCCCCAGCATTTT. Its translation: CASSTGQGSNQPQHF.

The CDR3 nucleotides read TGTGCCAGCAGTTGGCGGGGGGGGCCTGACACCGGGGAGCTGTTTTTT. It codes for CASSWRGGPDTGELFF. V gene TRBV27 combines with J gene TRBJ2-2, with 9 bases fitting TRBD2. V gave up 4 bases and J gave up 3 bases; unmatched junction bases: 6. The CDR3 consists of 16 residues. CDR1 and CDR2 (germline): MNHEY, SMNVEV (reference sequence).

The V call is TRBV7-9, the J call TRBJ1-1; a possible D gene is TRBD1 (6 bases). V shed 5 bases and J shed 4 bases, with 14 bases lying between them. This CDR3 has 14 residues. Germline loops: CDR1 SEHNR, CDR2 FQNEAQ (reference sequence). The CDR3 reads CASSPPGGGTEAFF. The CDR3 nucleotides are TGTGCCAGCAGCCCGCCGGGAGGGGGCACTGAAGCTTTCTTT. Filled out from reference TRBV7-9 and TRBJ1-1, the complete variable domain reads DTGVSQNPRHKITKRGQNVTFRCDPISEHNRLYWYRQTLGQGPEFLTYFQNEAQLEKSRLLSDRFSAERPKGSFSTLEIQRTEQGDSAMYLCASSPPGGGTEAFFGQGTRLTVV.

The chain couples TRBV11-1 to TRBJ1-2; 8 bases match TRBD1. The CDR3 runs to 14 residues. V lost 3 bases to trimming and J lost 5 bases; unmatched junction nucleotides: 5. Germline V lookup: CDR1 SGHAT, CDR2 FQDESV (reference sequence). DNA for the CDR3: TGTGCCAGCAGCTTTATCGGGACAGGATATGGCTACACCTTC. Translating gives CASSFIGTGYGYTF.

The rearrangement links TRBV27 to TRBJ1-6; D might be TRBD1 (5 bases). Germline CDR1 is MNHEY and CDR2 is SMNVEV (reference sequence). The ends were cut back, 7 bases at V and 3 bases at J, with 19 bases in the middle. This CDR3 is 17 amino acids long. This CDR3 is CASIPAGRGNYNSPLHF. CDR3 sequence (DNA): TGTGCCAGCATACCCGCGGGACGGGGGAACTATAATTCACCCCTCCACTTT.